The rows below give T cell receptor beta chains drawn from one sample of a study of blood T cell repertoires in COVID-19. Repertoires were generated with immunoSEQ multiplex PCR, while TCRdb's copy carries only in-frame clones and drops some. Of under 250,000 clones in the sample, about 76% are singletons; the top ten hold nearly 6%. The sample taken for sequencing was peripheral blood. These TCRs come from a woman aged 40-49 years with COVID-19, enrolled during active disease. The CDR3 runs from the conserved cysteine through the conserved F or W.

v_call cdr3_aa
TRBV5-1 CASRTPGGQNTEAFF
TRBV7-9 CASSIRGQGMMYF
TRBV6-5 CAGGQAGFFGGYTF
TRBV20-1 CSAGVRAPLSAFF
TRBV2 CASTFRDTTYQETQYF
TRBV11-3 CASSFTGSYEQYF
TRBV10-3 CAISPGLAVQETQYF
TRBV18 CASSPASNQPQHF
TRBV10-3 CAISGGTDGTDTQYF
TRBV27 CAIGIGEQYF
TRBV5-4 CASSLGDRGYEQYF